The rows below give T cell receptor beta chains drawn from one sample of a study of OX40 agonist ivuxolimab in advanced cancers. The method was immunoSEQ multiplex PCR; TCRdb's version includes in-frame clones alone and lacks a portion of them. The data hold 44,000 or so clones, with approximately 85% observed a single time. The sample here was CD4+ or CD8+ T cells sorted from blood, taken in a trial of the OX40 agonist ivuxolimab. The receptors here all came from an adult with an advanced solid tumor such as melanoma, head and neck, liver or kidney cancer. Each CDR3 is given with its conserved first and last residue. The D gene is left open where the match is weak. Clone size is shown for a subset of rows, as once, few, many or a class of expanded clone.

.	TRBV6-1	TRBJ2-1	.	CASSIYNEQFF	TGTGCCAGCTCCATTTACAATGAGCAGTTCTTC
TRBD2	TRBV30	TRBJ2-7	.	CAWRITSGSSYEQYF	TGTGCCTGGCGAATTACTAGCGGGAGCTCCTACGAGCAGTACTTC
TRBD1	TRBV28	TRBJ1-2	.	CASSKQGLAGYTF	TGTGCCAGCAGTAAACAGGGGTTAGCTGGCTACACCTTC
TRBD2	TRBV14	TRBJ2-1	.	CASRRTSGYYNEQFF	TGTGCCAGCAGGAGGACTAGCGGGTACTACAATGAGCAGTTCTTC
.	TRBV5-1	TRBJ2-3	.	CASSPGPSGRTDTQYF	TGCGCCAGCAGCCCCGGTCCCTCGGGGCGCACAGATACGCAGTATTTT
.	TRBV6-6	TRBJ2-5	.	CASSYGSGGGSETQYF	TGTGCCAGCAGTTACGGTAGCGGTGGGGGGTCAGAGACCCAGTACTTC
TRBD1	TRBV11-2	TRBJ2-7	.	CASSRTGGYEQYF	TGTGCCAGCAGCAGGACAGGGGGCTACGAGCAGTACTTC
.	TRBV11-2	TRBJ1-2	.	CASSLDPAGRGYTF	TGTGCCAGCAGCTTAGACCCGGCAGGTCGGGGCTACACCTTC
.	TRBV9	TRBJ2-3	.	CASSGQSTDTQYF	TGTGCCAGCAGTGGACAGAGTACAGATACGCAGTATTTT
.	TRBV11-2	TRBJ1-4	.	CASSLGQGKLFF	TGTGCCAGCAGCTTAGGCCAGGGAAAACTGTTTTTT
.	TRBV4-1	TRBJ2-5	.	CASSQEPRRVQETQYF	TGCGCCAGCAGCCAAGAACCAAGGAGGGTTCAAGAGACCCAGTACTTC
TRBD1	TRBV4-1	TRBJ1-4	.	CASSQAGQTNEKLFF	TGCGCCAGCAGCCAAGCGGGACAGACTAATGAAAAACTGTTTTTT
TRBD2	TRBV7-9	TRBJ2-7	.	CASSHEGVAGTGEQYF	TGTGCCAGCAGCCACGAGGGAGTAGCGGGAACTGGTGAGCAGTACTTC
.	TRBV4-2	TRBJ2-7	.	CASSQDQQRVYEQYF	TGTGCCAGCAGCCAAGATCAGCAGAGAGTCTACGAGCAGTACTTC
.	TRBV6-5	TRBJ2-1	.	CASSKGQVTYNEQFF	TGTGCCAGCAGCAAGGGGCAGGTGACCTACAATGAGCAGTTCTTC
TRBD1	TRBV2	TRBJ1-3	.	CASSAQGSGGNTIYF	TGTGCCAGCAGTGCACAGGGGTCTGGTGGAAACACCATATATTTT
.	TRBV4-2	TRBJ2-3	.	CASSRAGPDTQYF	TGTGCCAGCAGCCGGGCCGGGCCAGATACGCAGTATTTT
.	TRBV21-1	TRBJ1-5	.	CASIHSRAGTNQPQHF	TGTGCCAGCATCCATAGTCGGGCGGGAACAAATCAGCCCCAGCATTTT
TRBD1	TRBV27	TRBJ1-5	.	CASSLHGQGNQPQHF	TGTGCCAGCAGTTTGCACGGACAGGGCAATCAGCCCCAGCATTTT
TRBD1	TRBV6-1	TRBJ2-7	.	CASSEFSGQASRGYEQYF	TGTGCCAGCAGTGAGTTTTCCGGACAGGCCTCGAGAGGCTACGAGCAGTACTTC
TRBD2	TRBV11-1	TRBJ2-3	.	CASSFQSGSGADTQYF	TGTGCCAGCAGCTTCCAAAGCGGGAGCGGGGCAGATACGCAGTATTTT
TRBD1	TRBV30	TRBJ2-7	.	CAWSVGTGVDEQYF	TGTGCCTGGAGTGTAGGGACAGGGGTAGACGAGCAGTACTTC
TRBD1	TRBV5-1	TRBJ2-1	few	CASSSPRDSYNEQFF	TGCGCCAGCAGCTCACCCCGGGACAGCTACAATGAGCAGTTCTTC
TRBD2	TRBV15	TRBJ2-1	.	CATSREAGEFNEQFF	TGTGCCACCAGCAGAGAAGCGGGAGAGTTTAACGAGCAGTTCTTC
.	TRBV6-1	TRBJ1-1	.	CASRTAAQVGGAFF	TGTGCCAGCAGAACGGCAGCTCAAGTGGGTGGAGCTTTCTTT
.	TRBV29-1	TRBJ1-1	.	CSVVSALNTEAFF	TGCAGCGTTGTTTCAGCCCTAAACACTGAAGCTTTCTTT
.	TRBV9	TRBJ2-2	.	CASGVSTGELFF	TGTGCCAGCGGAGTTAGCACCGGGGAGCTGTTTTTT
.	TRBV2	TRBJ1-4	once	CASSGKVPNEKLFF	TGTGCCAGCAGTGGGAAAGTTCCTAATGAAAAACTGTTTTTT
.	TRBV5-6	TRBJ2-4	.	CASSLSGPGVKNIQYF	TGTGCCAGCAGCTTATCAGGGCCGGGGGTCAAAAACATTCAGTACTTC
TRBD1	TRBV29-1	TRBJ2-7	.	CSVVTGDTGYEQYF	TGCAGCGTTGTGACAGGGGATACCGGCTACGAGCAGTACTTC
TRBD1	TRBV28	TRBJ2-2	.	CASTYPGTGAGELFF	TGTGCCAGCACCTATCCCGGGACAGGGGCCGGGGAGCTGTTTTTT
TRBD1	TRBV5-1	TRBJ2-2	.	CASSLSGTGGTGELFF	TGCGCCAGCAGCTTGTCTGGGACAGGGGGCACCGGGGAGCTGTTTTTT
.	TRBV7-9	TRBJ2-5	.	CASSSRETQYF	TGTGCCAGCAGCTCCAGAGAGACCCAGTACTTC
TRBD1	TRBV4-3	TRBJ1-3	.	CASSQPGTGGNTIYF	TGCGCCAGCAGCCAGCCCGGGACAGGGGGTAACACCATATATTTT
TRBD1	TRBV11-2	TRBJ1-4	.	CASRRQGAGATNEKLFF	TGTGCCAGCAGACGGCAGGGGGCAGGTGCAACTAATGAAAAACTGTTTTTT
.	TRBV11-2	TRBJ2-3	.	CASSLHRATDTQYF	TGTGCCAGCAGCTTACACAGGGCAACAGATACGCAGTATTTT
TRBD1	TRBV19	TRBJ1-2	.	CASSHLGQGGYGYTF	TGTGCCAGTAGCCACTTAGGACAGGGCGGGTATGGCTACACCTTC
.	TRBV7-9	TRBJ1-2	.	CASSFSGPGTYGYTF	TGTGCCAGCAGCTTTAGTGGCCCAGGGACCTATGGCTACACCTTC
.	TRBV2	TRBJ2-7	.	CASSVGGYEQYF	TGTGCCAGCAGTGTAGGGGGCTACGAGCAGTACTTC
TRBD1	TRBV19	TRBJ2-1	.	CASSSHSLRQGATYNEQFF	TGTGCCAGTAGTTCCCACAGTTTAAGACAGGGGGCAACCTACAATGAGCAGTTCTTC
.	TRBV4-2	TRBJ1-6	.	CASSQGNENSPLHF	TGTGCCAGCAGCCAGGGGAATGAAAATTCACCCCTCCACTTT
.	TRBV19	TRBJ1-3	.	CASRGIDRSGNTIYF	TGTGCCAGTAGGGGAATCGACCGGTCTGGAAACACCATATATTTT
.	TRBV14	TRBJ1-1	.	CASSRGAESEAFF	TGTGCCAGCAGTCGAGGAGCGGAATCTGAAGCTTTCTTT
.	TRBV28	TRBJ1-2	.	CASGLDTNYGYTF	TGTGCCAGCGGCCTGGACACAAACTATGGCTACACCTTC
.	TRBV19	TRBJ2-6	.	CASSQKSGANVLTF	TGTGCCAGTAGTCAGAAATCTGGGGCCAACGTCCTGACTTTC
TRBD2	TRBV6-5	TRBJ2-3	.	CASRLGLAATDTQYF	TGTGCCAGCAGATTGGGACTAGCGGCCACAGATACGCAGTATTTT
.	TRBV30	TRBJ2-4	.	CAWSVSESLGAGDIQYF	TGTGCCTGGAGTGTGTCGGAGTCTCTCGGGGCAGGAGACATTCAGTACTTC
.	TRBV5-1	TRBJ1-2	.	CASSLAPGEGGYTF	TGCGCCAGCAGCTTGGCCCCAGGGGAAGGCGGCTACACCTTC
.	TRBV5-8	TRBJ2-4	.	CASSLPGRKNIQYF	TGTGCCAGCAGCCTACCGGGTCGAAAAAACATTCAGTACTTC
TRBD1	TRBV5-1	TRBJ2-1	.	CASSLVGQNNEQFF	TGCGCCAGCAGCTTGGTGGGACAGAACAATGAGCAGTTCTTC
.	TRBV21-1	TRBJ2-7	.	CASSKTSREAYEQYF	TGTGCCAGCAGCAAGACCTCCAGGGAGGCTTACGAGCAGTACTTC
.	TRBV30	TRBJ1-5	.	CAWSVGRVNQPQHF	TGTGCCTGGAGTGTGGGCAGGGTAAACCAGCCCCAGCATTTT
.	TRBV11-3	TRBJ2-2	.	CASSSRDLAYTGELFF	TGTGCCAGCAGCTCCCGAGACCTGGCCTACACCGGGGAGCTGTTTTTT
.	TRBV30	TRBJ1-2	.	CAWSRPGRNYGYTF	TGTGCCTGGAGCCGGCCAGGGAGAAACTATGGCTACACCTTC
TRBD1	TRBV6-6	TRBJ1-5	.	CASSLQAQGIQPQHF	TGTGCCAGCAGTTTACAGGCACAGGGGATTCAGCCCCAGCATTTT
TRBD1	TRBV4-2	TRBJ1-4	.	CASSHWDRGEPEKLFF	TGTGCCAGCAGCCACTGGGACAGGGGCGAGCCCGAAAAACTGTTTTTT